The 24 T cell receptor beta chains in this list originate from one sample, sequenced in a study of cytomegalovirus exposure and HLA in healthy donors. PCR was performed using 60 Vbeta and 13 Jbeta primers. Method: immunoSEQ multiplex PCR; TCRdb's copy keeps in-frame clones and lacks some. The data show about 95,000 clones, about 74% seen once. The specimen sequenced was PBMCs. The receptors originated from a woman aged 50 to 60 in good health and CMV-seropositive.

This chain's CDR3 is CASSQGLAGVRGGDTQYF. Here the CDR3 DNA reads TGCGCCAGCAGCCAGGGACTAGCGGGGGTACGTGGAGGAGATACGCAGTATTTT. The chain employs TRBV4-1 and TRBJ2-3, with 14 bases lining up with TRBD2. V was pared by 3 bases and J by 5 bases, with 10 bases of the junction left unmatched. The V gene's germline CDR1 is MGHRA and CDR2 YSYEKL. This CDR3 is 18 amino acids long.

The chain combines TRBV19 with TRBJ2-1; D may be TRBD2 (6 bases). CDR3 size: 15 residues. Trimming removed 1 base at V and 5 bases at J, with 12 bases between. Germline V gives CDR1 LNHDA, CDR2 SQIVND (reference sequence). The CDR3 DNA is TGTGCCAGTAGTATAGCGGGAGCGACAAACAATGAGCAGTTCTTC. Translated, it gives CASSIAGATNNEQFF.

CDR3 in amino acids: CASSQGPLAGGPYVQYF. The CDR3 coding sequence is TGTGCCAGTAGTCAAGGCCCACTAGCGGGAGGGCCTTATGTTCAGTACTTC. The chain couples TRBV19 to TRBJ2-4; 13 nucleotides agree with TRBD2. CDR1 is LNHDA, CDR2 SQIVND, per germline (reference sequence). The trim removed 5 bases at V and 11 bases at J, leaving 15 bases unmatched. The CDR3 is 17 amino acids.

The chain has TRBV10-3 and TRBJ2-5; possible D gene TRBD1, 5 bases. CDR1 is ENHRY and CDR2 is SYGVKD in the germline V gene. Trimming cost V 4 bases and J 0 bases, with 6 bases left between them. This CDR3 is 13 amino acids long. The CDR3: CAISGGYQETQYF. In DNA form, the CDR3 reads TGTGCCATCAGTGGGGGCTACCAAGAGACCCAGTACTTC.

In its sample, this clone was seen once. The V and J genes are TRBV4-2 and TRBJ1-2; a weak D match, TRBD1 (5 bases). Germline V CDR1 and CDR2: LGHNA, YNFKEQ. The V and J ends lost 3 bases and 1 base respectively, with 6 bases between them. CDR3 size: 13 residues. CDR3 amino acids: CASSHRDNYGYTF. The CDR3 DNA is TGTGCCAGCAGCCACAGGGATAACTATGGCTACACCTTC.

This chain links TRBV11-2 with TRBJ1-5; D unresolved. V lost 3 bases and J 7 bases, leaving 4 bases between the germline ends. CDR1 is SGHAT and CDR2 is FQNNGV in the germline V gene. The CDR3 loop spans 11 amino acids. The CDR3 reads CASSFLQPQHF. DNA of the CDR3: TGTGCCAGCAGCTTTTTACAGCCCCAGCATTTT.

The chain combines TRBV5-3 with TRBJ2-7, with a tentative D call TRBD2 (6 bases). TRBV5-3 falls under the ORF class, with uncertain function. This CDR3 comprises 13 residues. Trimming left V 6 bases short and J 1 base short, with 11 bases between. The CDR3 loop is CARIRGKSYEQYF. The DNA of the CDR3 is TGTGCCAGAATTCGCGGGAAGTCCTACGAGCAGTACTTC.

The rearrangement uses TRBV4-2 and TRBJ2-1; 8 bases match TRBD2. The CDR3 totals 15 residues. The germline gives CDR1 LGHNA, CDR2 YNFKEQ. Trimming removed 4 bases from V and 7 bases from J; junction bases left unmatched: 9. The CDR3 sequence is CASSLSGEALNEQFF. The CDR3 coding sequence is TGTGCCAGCAGCCTTAGCGGGGAGGCTTTGAATGAGCAGTTCTTC.

The chain links TRBV6-1 to TRBJ2-1, with D possibly matching TRBD2 (5 bases). V lost 8 bases, J lost 4 bases, and 6 bases lay in between. Germline assignment: CDR1 MNHNS and CDR2 SASEGT. This CDR3 spans 11 amino acids. The CDR3 DNA reads as TGTGCCAGCCGGGGTTACAATGAGCAGTTCTTC. Protein: CASRGYNEQFF.

The chain recombines TRBV29-1 with TRBJ2-5; D not certain. The better agreement between TRBJ2-7 and the DNA end casts doubt on the J call. CDR3 length equals 15 residues. From germline, CDR1 is SQVTM and CDR2 ANQGSEA. This chain's CDR3 is CSVEDRGSSSYEQYF. CDR3 nucleotides: TGCAGCGTTGAAGATCGAGGCAGCAGTTCCTACGAGCAGTACTTC.

J is TRBJ2-1 and V is TRBV2; D is ambiguous. The CDR3 runs 11 residues. V gave up 8 bases and J gave up 7 bases, with 9 bases separating them. CDR1 SNHLY and CDR2 FYNNEI come from the germline V gene. The CDR3 sequence is CASLGRNEQFF. The DNA for the CDR3 is TGTGCCAGCCTTGGCCGTAATGAGCAGTTCTTC.

This chain connects TRBV28 to TRBJ1-6; tentatively, D is TRBD1 (5 bases). Trimming removed 6 bases at V and 6 bases at J, with 12 bases between. This CDR3 is 14 amino acids long. CDR1 and CDR2 from the germline V gene are MDHEN and SYDVKM. The DNA of the CDR3 is TGTGCCAGCAGAATCGACAGAGCTAATTCACCCCTCCACTTT. Its protein product is CASRIDRANSPLHF.

The rearrangement joins TRBV10-3 to TRBJ2-1; weak D call: TRBD1 (6 bases). There are 13 residues in the CDR3. CDR1 is ENHRY and CDR2 is SYGVKD in the germline V gene. V was trimmed by 9 bases and J by 5 bases, leaving 14 bases between them. CDR3 amino acids: CAMWDMVDNEQFF. As DNA, the CDR3 is TGTGCCATGTGGGACATGGTGGACAATGAGCAGTTCTTC.

The J gene is TRBJ1-2, the V gene TRBV13; D remains ambiguous. The CDR3 sequence is 16 residues long. The germline V gene encodes CDR1 PRHDT and CDR2 FYEKMQ (reference sequence). Deletions cut 0 bases from V and 7 bases from J, with 18 bases between. The CDR3 loop is CASSLGRARYSAGYTF. CDR3 DNA: TGTGCCAGCAGCTTAGGCCGTGCCCGATATAGTGCTGGCTACACCTTC. Full variable domain (missing parts from reference TRBV13 and TRBJ1-2): AAGVIQSPRHLIKEKRETATLKCYPIPRHDTVYWYQQGPGQDPQFLISFYEKMQSDKGSIPDRFSAQQFSDYHSELNMSSLELGDSALYFCASSLGRARYSAGYTFGSGTRLTVV.

The CDR3 DNA is TGTGCCAGCAGCTTAATGGAATTAGGGGCCGAGCAGTACTTC. The encoded protein is CASSLMELGAEQYF. The chain combines TRBV7-8 with TRBJ2-7, with a weak D call TRBD1 (5 bases). Trimming took 2 bases from V and 6 from J, leaving 14 bases between them. This CDR3 comprises 14 residues. Looked up from germline, CDR1 is SGHVS and CDR2 is FQNEAQ.

In this sample, this clone turned up a few times. The rearrangement joins TRBV28 to TRBJ1-1; 7 bases agree with TRBD1. The CDR3 sequence is 15 residues long. Germline lookup yields CDR1 MDHEN and CDR2 SYDVKM. V shed 5 bases, J shed 4 bases, and the junction held 10 bases outside the gene matches. The CDR3, as DNA: TGTGCCAGCAGTGTCTACAGGGGAGCAAGCACTGAAGCTTTCTTT. Its protein is CASSVYRGASTEAFF. The full variable domain, in which reference TRBV28 and TRBJ1-1 provide the parts outside the CDR3, is DVKVTQSSRYLVKRTGEKVFLECVQDMDHENMFWYRQDPGLGLRLIYFSYDVKMKEKGDIPEGYSVSREKKERFSLILESASTNQTSMYLCASSVYRGASTEAFFGQGTRLTVV.

The chain has TRBV7-2 and TRBJ1-4, with 7 bases lining up with TRBD1. CDR1 SGHTA and CDR2 FQGNSA come from the germline V gene. The CDR3 runs 16 residues. V lost 1 base and J lost 7; bases outside the gene matches: 9. The CDR3 region has the DNA TGTGCCAGCAGCTTAGTTATCGACAGGGTGGCTGAAAAACTGTTTTTT. Its translation: CASSLVIDRVAEKLFF.

This sequence joins TRBV5-1 and TRBJ1-2; TRBD1 might be the D (6 bases). Germline V gene sequence: CDR1 SGHRS, CDR2 YFSETQ. Deletions cut 5 bases from V and 8 bases from J, with 22 bases between. This CDR3 comprises 15 residues. The CDR3 region has the DNA TGCGCCAGCAGTCTAGGGGGGGGCGAGGCTGCCGGCTACACCTTC. Translated, it gives CASSLGGGEAAGYTF.

The rearrangement uses TRBV7-9 and TRBJ1-1, with TRBD1 as a possible D gene (5 bases). The V and J ends lost 3 bases and 2 bases respectively, with 10 bases between them. Germline lookup yields CDR1 SEHNR and CDR2 FQNEAQ (reference sequence). CDR3 length: 14 amino acids. The CDR3 DNA is TGTGCCAGCAGCTTCCGGGGGGTTAACACTGAAGCTTTCTTT. Residues: CASSFRGVNTEAFF.

The V call is TRBV28, the J call TRBJ2-5; 12 bases agree with TRBD1. The ends lost 8 bases at V and 5 bases at J; junction bases unmatched: 12. The CDR3 is 16 amino acids. CDR1 is MDHEN and CDR2 is SYDVKM in the germline V gene. In DNA form, the CDR3 reads TGTGCCAGCCCCGAAGAGGGACAGGGGGCGTCGGAGACCCAGTACTTC. Translation gives CASPEEGQGASETQYF.

This clone was counted a single time. The chain carries TRBV5-4 and TRBJ2-3; 9 positions agree with TRBD1. J lost 2 bases, V lost 2 bases, and 6 bases had no gene match. CDR3 length: 16 residues. Germline V gene data show CDR1 as SGHNT and CDR2 as YYREEE (reference sequence). CDR3 sequence reads: CASSFPGTGTTDTQYF. CDR3 DNA: TGTGCCAGCAGCTTTCCAGGGACAGGGACCACAGATACGCAGTATTTT.

This CDR3 is CASGLVGGTYEQYF. The CDR3 DNA follows: TGTGCTAGTGGTTTGGTAGGGGGAACCTACGAGCAGTACTTC. The chain has TRBV12-5 and TRBJ2-5; tentatively, D is TRBD1 (6 bases). The DNA end favors TRBJ2-7, so the J call may be wrong. This CDR3 contains 14 residues. Germline CDR1 is LGHNT and CDR2 is FRNRAP.

This chain links TRBV27 with TRBJ1-2, with TRBD1 matching 9 bases. Germline assignment: CDR1 MNHEY and CDR2 SMNVEV (reference sequence). The CDR3 is 15 amino acids. The V segment lost 6 bases and the J segment 4 bases; nucleotides outside the gene matches: 9. The CDR3 spells CASSNRDRESYGYTF. CDR3 bases: TGTGCCAGCAGCAACCGGGACAGGGAGTCCTATGGCTACACCTTC.

V gene TRBV6-1 combines with J gene TRBJ1-5, with 11 bases aligning to TRBD1. V lost 6 bases to trimming and J lost 6 bases; unmatched junction nucleotides: 7. Germline CDR1 and CDR2: MNHNS and SASEGT. The CDR3 has 15 amino acids. The DNA for the CDR3 is TGTGCCAGCAGGGGGACAGGGGGGTTCAGTCAGCCCCAGCATTTT. It codes for CASRGTGGFSQPQHF.